The text below deals with one T cell receptor beta chain. Its antigen is currently unknown. The cohort excluded patients with autoimmune disease history or systemic immunosuppression. TCRdb keeps only in-frame clones here, not all; method: immunoSEQ multiplex PCR. Found here are roughly 92,000 clones, about 90% of them singletons; the top ten hold roughly 0.16%. This sample is part of a study of OX40 agonist ivuxolimab in advanced cancers. Germline V lookup: CDR1 MNHNY, CDR2 SVGAGI (reference sequence). CDR3 length: 15 amino acids. Trimming removed 4 bases from V and 4 bases from J; junction bases left unmatched: 6. The study, taken as a whole, reports: CD8+ T cells (on average) carried more expanded clones than CD4+ T cells.

This specimen was CD4+ or CD8+ T cells sorted from blood, taken in a trial of the OX40 agonist ivuxolimab. The source of this sequence is an adult with an advanced solid tumor such as melanoma, head and neck, liver or kidney cancer. The chain joins TRBV6-6 to TRBJ1-1, with TRBD1 matching over 10 bases. In nucleotides, the CDR3 is TGTGCCAGCAGTTCCGCGGGACAGGGGACCACTGAAGCTTTCTTT. Translating it yields CASSSAGQGTTEAFF.